The entry that follows covers one T cell receptor (beta chain) sequence. This clone was recorded a few times. Its antigen is unknown. One base away there is no much larger clone; base qualities are not given. This record comes from a study of blood T cell repertoires in COVID-19 (dated by TCRdb to the early 2020s). About the full investigation: Collaborator samples came from the United States, Italy and Spain and covered acute and convalescent phases of COVID-19. The repertoires were released in a freely available public database meant as a resource for research on the immune response to SARS-CoV-2. Sample metadata almost always included a de-identified subject ID, COVID-19 status, age in years and sex. The material from the prospective study consisted of cDNA or gDNA derived from T cells, B-cell-depleted T cells, or PBMCs. Where available, HLA class I and class II types were taken from metadata supplied by the sample provider and were not determined by assay-based typing. Subjects who had been exposed to COVID-19, were actively infected with it, or had recovered from it provided the deeply sampled blood TCRbeta repertoires that made up the dataset. Samples came from the ongoing ImmuneRACE study (first 160 participants) plus 1,254 subjects from 6 global collaborators.

Participants in the prospective study were aged roughly 18 to 89 years, lived in approximately 26 United States geographic areas, and enrolled through a virtual design. In the prospective study, cohorts were assigned on the basis of participant-reported clinical history obtained from a screening survey and a study questionnaire. Each participant in the prospective study had whole blood, serum and a nasopharyngeal or oropharyngeal swab collected by mobile phlebotomists. Over a roughly 2-month period, participants in the prospective study had the option of providing additional blood draws and questionnaires. Before DNA extraction, blood samples from the prospective study were shipped at room temperature or frozen. TCRbeta CDR3 regions were amplified from genomic DNA by means of the immunoSEQ Assay, a bias-controlled multiplex PCR. The original pipeline was this. Nucleated cell counts per sample were estimated from amplification of reference gene primers within the assay. Sequence reads were collapsed and filtered to measure the absolute abundance of every unique TCRbeta CDR3 rearrangement. For each sample, productive Simpson clonality was calculated as the square root of Simpson's diversity index over productive rearrangements. Entries here come from immuneACCESS through TCRdb and include only in-frame sequences with V and J called. Some clones fail to appear in such tables; in the studies checked, an unresolved V gene covers under half of the shortfall, and the cause of the remainder is unknown. V, J and clone size derive from that table, while D and trimming were established from the DNA sequence. This sample lists around 230,000 clones; roughly 88% were detected once. The ten largest account for around 3.8% of the sample.

General conclusions and limits of the study: The amount of clinical and demographic metadata varied by source and participant and was provided uncurated.

Taken from the germline V gene, the CDR1 and CDR2 loops are MNHEY and SVGAGI. There are 13 amino acids in the CDR3, from cysteine to phenylalanine inclusive. The entry retains the CDR3 DNA only, 39 bases that are in frame from base 1. V has 6 bases trimmed and J has 12 bases trimmed; junction bases matching no gene number 13. The chain employs TRBV6-5 and TRBJ1-2, with 7 bases in between that match TRBD1. This receptor was identified in a woman aged 40 to 50 with acute COVID-19. The sample consisted of PBMCs or T cells enriched from blood (not recorded which). CDR3 region: CASSLPGQRVHTF. The nucleotide sequence reads as follows: TGTGCCAGCAGCCTCCCGGGACAGCGTGTCCACACCTTC.